This T cell receptor (beta chain) was found in a study of shared clonotypes between healthy human individuals. Findings and limits, study-wide: In the sorted subsets, rarefaction showed sequencing was incomplete despite large depth. Lower generation probabilities were found for non-shared clonotypes than for those shared by all four donors.

The CDR3 consists of 15 residues. Germline V gene lookup returns CDR1 LGHNA and CDR2 YSLEER. After removal of 1 base from V and 0 bases from J, the junction contained 2 bases not matched to a gene. As defined, naive CD8 cells were CD45RO-negative and positively selected for CCR7, with terminally differentiated effector memory CD45RA+ cells excluded. As to this clone: The antigen remains unidentified.

Genomic DNA of each subset was evenly split across several immunoSEQ plates. Data came from immunoSEQ multiplex PCR; TCRdb stores just in-frame clones and leaves some out. Among roughly 2,000,000 clones listed, over 85% were seen once. The genes are TRBV4-3 and TRBJ2-7; 8 bases fit TRBD1. The source material was naive CD8+ T cells sorted from blood. The source of this sequence is a man between 18 and 35 years old in good health. The CDR3 spells CASSQGTGPSYEQYF. Here the CDR3 DNA reads TGCGCCAGCAGCCAAGGGACAGGGCCCTCCTACGAGCAGTACTTC.